This T cell receptor (beta chain) stems from a study of human T cells and chemical hapten exposure (dated by TCRdb to the early 2020s). Looking at the study overall: For sensitization, 2% DPC in acetone was applied to a roughly 2 cm by roughly 2 cm area of upper inner arm skin. Throughout the study period of around 24 weeks, patients also received therapeutic DPC doses to the scalp every week. Patch testing was done on the upper back using Finn chambers containing 0.01% DPC, and results were scored after 6 days according to International Contact Dermatitis Research Group standards. Alopecia areata with under or over 50% scalp involvement, alopecia totalis and alopecia universalis were represented in the patient cohort, which was mostly female. The libraries were sequenced as a pool, and the TCR yield per sample differed mostly because of small variations in library volumes within the pool. In alopecia patients, the study followed how the peripheral blood TCR repertoire changed in vivo over primary and secondary sensitization to diphenylcyclopropenone (DPC), a hapten. Blood samples were taken from patients before sensitization (week 0) and at 2, 6 and about 24 weeks after DPC sensitization. Roughly 30 alopecia patients provided blood for TCR sequencing at one to four time points (pre-sensitization, 2, 6 and 24 weeks).

On the study overall, not on this receptor specifically: Because all patients had alopecia, a presumed autoimmune disease, the immune response of the patients might differ from that of healthy individuals. DPC sensitization did not change the number of TCRs with a frequency above 1 in 1000, and there was no evidence of changes in global repertoire structure. A positive correlation was found between the number of PT1 expanded TCRs and patch test score, with significance reached at thresholds 8, 16 and 32 but not 4. After repeated subsampling, changes were observed in the strength of the expansion versus patch-test correlation and in the threshold at which the correlation became significant. Significantly more large CDR3 similarity clusters were formed by expanded TCRs than by pre-sensitization or healthy control sets, consistent with antigen-driven responses.

The library came from RACE. TCRdb lists the instrument as NextSeq 500. During library preparation, unique molecular identifiers were attached to individual cDNA molecules so that TCRs could be counted quantitatively and reproducibly. Both TCR alpha and TCR beta chains were sequenced from each blood RNA sample. The paper's data handling went like this. The median number of TCRs per sample was approximately 93,000, ranging from about 20,000 to 690,600. The Decombinator software suite was used to annotate V, J and CDR3 in the TCR reads. For the PS versus PT1 abundance plots, all samples were subsampled to the same number of TCRs (28,000). Expanded TCRs were defined as absent before sensitization and observed at least eight times at the 2-week time point. Through fastp at Q25 and MiXCR, TCRdb rebuilt clones from the public reads, retaining in-frame beta chains. Each entry is one CDR3 protein sequence, shown with its most common DNA and genes. The V and J calls, along with clone size, are taken from TCRdb and not from the paper's own processing. The sample data list roughly 69,000 distinct CDR3 sequences, and 9.5% to 11% of these were observed just once. The ten largest clonotypes hold about 2.3% of the sample.

The intended sense of this specimen's time point label: patch test 3, about 24 weeks after DPC sensitization. This specimen's treatment or condition label, per the study, means: therapeutic diphenylcyclopropenone sensitization with weekly scalp DPC. At every patch-test visit, the blood draw took place before the patch test was put on. Eligible patients were aged 18 to 70, diagnosed with alopecia, deemed suitable for DPC therapy, and excluded if pregnant. Total RNA was extracted from unfractionated whole blood collected in Tempus Blood RNA tubes. This clonotype was detected ten times or more. Its antigen is still unknown. No clone much larger than this one lies a single base away; base qualities are absent. The sequences come from whole blood, collected in connection with sensitization to the hapten diphenylcyclopropenone (DPC). This sequence was found in a woman aged 25 to 45 with alopecia areata. Some clones in this sample may be carry-over from other donors' samples.

CDR3 sequence: CASSRPGQGAFGEAFF. The nucleotide sequence is given as TGTGCCAGCAGTAGACCGGGACAGGGGGCCTTCGGTGAAGCTTTCTTT. The chain uses TRBV2 and TRBJ1-1, and 12 bases in between align with TRBD1. The CDR3 measures 16 amino acids from cysteine to phenylalanine. Only the CDR3 portion is preserved as DNA: 48 bases, with reading frame beginning at the first base. As encoded in the germline V gene, CDR1 is SNHLY while CDR2 is FYNNEI. After removal of 5 bases from V and 7 bases from J, the junction retains 11 bases not matched to a gene.